This T cell receptor beta chain was recovered during a study of T cell responses to AZD1222 COVID-19 vaccine. The V end lost 0 bases, the J end lost 3 bases, and 12 bases lay between the germline ends. The CDR3 contains 15 residues. The germline V gene has CDR1 ENHRY and CDR2 SYGVKD. General observations from the study: In a largely white British group with more females than males, clonal diversity was possibly underestimated.

Assay: immunoSEQ multiplex PCR; the TCRdb copy retains only in-frame clones and omits some. Of under 200,000 clones in the sample, 94% were seen once. This clone was picked up a small number of times. What it binds is not known. This TCR derives from an adult in good health. The chain carries TRBV10-3 and TRBJ2-7, with D tentatively TRBD2 (5 bases). The sequencing used peripheral blood, collected on day 0 of AZD1222 vaccination. CDR3 sequence: CAISESLAVNYEQYF. Written as DNA, the CDR3 is TGTGCCATCAGTGAGTCGCTAGCTGTGAACTACGAGCAGTACTTC.